One sample yielded the 28 T cell receptor beta chains listed below, sequenced in a study of blood T cell repertoires in COVID-19. TCRdb's table, derived via immunoSEQ multiplex PCR, lists solely in-frame clones and lacks some. The data hold roughly 250,000 clones, with about 80% observed a single time. The sequencing input was peripheral blood. The source is a woman over 75 with acute or convalescent COVID-19.

This sequence joins TRBV15 and TRBJ1-6, with D hard to call. This CDR3 contains 12 residues. V gave up 3 bases and J gave up 9 bases, with 6 bases separating them. Germline CDR1 LNHNV, CDR2 YYDKDF (reference sequence). The CDR3 bases are TGTGCCACCAGCAGTATGCGTTCACCCCTCCACTTT. It encodes CATSSMRSPLHF.

The J gene is TRBJ2-3, the V gene TRBV6-2 or TRBV6-3; maybe TRBD2 (6 bases). Trimming shortened V by 5 bases and J by 1 base, and 10 bases separated the two germline ends. The CDR3 is 14 residues long. The germline gives CDR1 MNHEY, CDR2 SVGEGT. This chain's CDR3 is CASSTQRGTDTQYF. CDR3 nucleotide sequence: TGTGCCAGCAGTACCCAGCGGGGCACAGATACGCAGTATTTT.

The chain links TRBV10-3 to TRBJ1-2; no reliable D call. V was pared by 2 bases and J by 3 bases, with 10 bases between. The germline CDR1 and CDR2 sequences are ENHRY and SYGVKD. The CDR3 runs 14 residues. CDR3 sequence (DNA): TGTGCCATCAGTGAGAGGCAGGATTACTATGGCTACACCTTC. This translates into CAISERQDYYGYTF.

This clone occurred a few times. V usage is TRBV27 and J usage is TRBJ1-1, with 9 bases identical to TRBD1. The V gene's germline CDR1 is MNHEY and CDR2 SMNVEV (reference sequence). The CDR3 spans 14 residues. Losses at the gene ends were 6 bases for V and 4 bases for J; bases not matched to a gene: 6. The CDR3 protein is CASSTGQGGTEAFF. The CDR3 coding sequence is TGTGCCAGCAGCACGGGACAGGGAGGCACTGAAGCTTTCTTT.

This clone appeared a few times. This chain joins TRBV3-1 (or the pseudogene TRBV3-2) and TRBJ1-2; weak D call: TRBD1 (5 bases). V was pared by 4 bases and J by 2 bases, with 11 bases between. The CDR3 covers 14 residues. Per the germline V gene, CDR1 is LGHDT and CDR2 is YNNKEL (reference sequence). This chain's CDR3 is CASSPSTVNYGYTF. In DNA, the CDR3 is TGTGCCAGCAGCCCTTCGACAGTAAACTATGGCTACACCTTC.

J is TRBJ2-7 and V is TRBV28; TRBD2 aligns across 10 bases. CDR1 MDHEN and CDR2 SYDVKM come from the germline V gene. The V segment lost 6 bases and the J segment 6 bases; nucleotides outside the gene matches: 8. There are 14 residues in the CDR3. CDR3: CASSWSSGRFEQYF. CDR3 nucleotides: TGTGCCAGCAGCTGGTCTAGCGGGAGATTCGAGCAGTACTTC.

This clone appeared a single time. This chain connects TRBV24-1 to TRBJ2-7, with a possible D match to TRBD1 (6 bases). The CDR3 is 15 amino acids. Trimming cost V 0 bases and J 6 bases, with 14 bases left between them. CDR1 is KGHDR and CDR2 is SFDVKD in the germline V gene. The CDR3 bases are TGTGCCACCAGTGATTTGGGCAGGGGAGACTGCGAGCAGTACTTC. Translation gives CATSDLGRGDCEQYF.

The V and J genes are TRBV7-9 and TRBJ2-5; TRBD1 matches at 11 bases. V gave up 4 bases and J gave up 2 bases; unmatched junction bases: 9. Germline CDR1 and CDR2: SEHNR and FQNEAQ (reference sequence). This CDR3 contains 17 residues. The CDR3 protein is CASSYRGQGAGQETQYF. The CDR3, as DNA: TGTGCCAGCAGCTATAGAGGACAGGGGGCTGGTCAAGAGACCCAGTACTTC.

This sequence joins TRBV5-6 and TRBJ1-2; weak D call: TRBD1 (6 bases). The CDR3 runs 14 residues. The ends were cut back, 2 bases at V and 4 bases at J, with 12 bases in the middle. Per the germline V gene, CDR1 is SGHDT and CDR2 is YYEEEE. The CDR3 reads CASSFQGKPYGYTF. In DNA, the CDR3 is TGTGCCAGCAGCTTCCAGGGGAAACCCTATGGCTACACCTTC.

As for this clone: Other DNA sequences from this sample encode an identical CDR3 as well. The gene calls are TRBV7-9 and TRBJ2-5, with D possibly matching TRBD2 (6 bases). Germline values: CDR1 SEHNR, CDR2 FQNEAQ (reference sequence). The CDR3 totals 13 residues. V was trimmed by 5 bases and J by 4 bases, leaving 11 bases between them. The CDR3 spells CASSRGGLETQYF. For the CDR3, the DNA is TGTGCCAGCAGCCGTGGGGGGTTAGAGACCCAGTACTTC.

The rearrangement uses TRBV21-1 and TRBJ2-7; no check of the table's D call, TRBD1, against the DNA was made. TRBV21-1 is recorded as a pseudogene. The CDR3 runs to 15 residues. CDR3: CASSSERQFSYEQYF. In DNA form, the CDR3 reads TGTGCCAGCAGCTCAGAAAGACAGTTTTCCTACGAGCAGTACTTC.

This clone was recorded a few times. The chain recombines TRBV5-5 with TRBJ2-5; 7 nucleotides match TRBD1. V dropped 3 bases and J dropped 1; count of bases not matched to a gene: 3. Per the germline V gene, CDR1 is SGHKS and CDR2 is YYEKEE (reference sequence). CDR3 length equals 14 residues. Here the CDR3 reads CASSSGTAQETQYF. As DNA, the CDR3 is TGTGCCAGCAGCTCTGGGACAGCCCAAGAGACCCAGTACTTC.

The CDR3 spells CASSEGSTVTDTQYF. The CDR3 DNA reads as TGTGCCAGCAGTGAGGGTTCGACAGTCACAGATACGCAGTATTTT. The V gene is TRBV2, the J gene TRBJ2-3, with D possibly TRBD1 on 5 matching bases. Trimming removed 3 bases from V and 2 bases from J, with 12 bases in between. Germline CDR1 reads SNHLY; CDR2 reads FYNNEI. This CDR3 has 15 amino acids. Full variable domain (outside the CDR3, taken from reference TRBV2 and TRBJ2-3): EPEVTQTPSHQVTQMGQEVILRCVPISNHLYFYWYRQILGQKVEFLVSFYNNEISEKSEIFDDQFSVERPDGSNFTLKIRSTKLEDSAMYFCASSEGSTVTDTQYFGPGTRLTVL.

This clone came up a few times. The genes are TRBV20-1 and TRBJ1-5; unclear D gene. Germline CDR1 and CDR2: DFQATT and SNEGSKA (reference sequence). The ends were cut back, 3 bases at V and 0 bases at J, with 6 bases in the middle. The CDR3 covers 13 residues. CDR3 sequence reads: CSASVDSNQPQHF. The CDR3, as DNA: TGCAGTGCTAGTGTAGATAGCAATCAGCCCCAGCATTTT.

This clone was detected a few times. V usage is TRBV6-2 or TRBV6-3 and J usage is TRBJ1-2; 7 nucleotides line up with TRBD1. The ends lost 2 bases at V and 6 bases at J; junction bases unmatched: 3. The germline CDR1 and CDR2 sequences are MNHEY and SVGEGT. The CDR3 extends over 13 amino acids. DNA of the CDR3: TGTGCCAGCAGTTACCCAGGGGGGAATGGCTACACCTTC. Residues: CASSYPGGNGYTF.

The genes are TRBV2 and TRBJ1-2; D possibly corresponds to TRBD1 (5 bases). The V gene's germline CDR1 is SNHLY and CDR2 FYNNEI. The CDR3 spans 14 residues. V lost 2 bases and J 6 bases, leaving 13 bases between the germline ends. This CDR3 reads CASSERGRTDGYTF. The CDR3 nucleotides are TGTGCCAGCAGTGAAAGGGGCAGGACCGATGGCTACACCTTC.

In the case of this clone: A read error may account for a junction end that differs from germline. The chain combines TRBV6-2 or TRBV6-3 with TRBJ1-2; TRBD1 might be the D (5 bases). Germline values: CDR1 MNHEY, CDR2 SVGEGT. This CDR3 has 13 amino acids. CDR3 sequence (DNA): TGTGCCAGCAGCCGCGGGGTCAGGGCGGCCCTGGGCTTC. As protein: CASSRGVRAALGF.

The chain couples TRBV30 to TRBJ2-5; TRBD2 matches at 7 bases. This CDR3 comprises 16 residues. Germline V gene data show CDR1 as GTSNPN and CDR2 as SVGIG (reference sequence). With 2 bases clipped from V and 6 bases from J, the junction kept 15 bases outside the gene matches. In nucleotides, the CDR3 is TGTGCCTGGAGTCCGCCGGGACTAAGAGGGGTACAGACCCAGTACTTC. Its protein product is CAWSPPGLRGVQTQYF.

This clone occurred once. The chain carries TRBV5-8 and TRBJ1-3; D might be TRBD1 (5 bases). Trimming removed 0 bases at V and 0 bases at J, with 10 bases between. CDR3 size: 16 residues. Germline CDR1 SGHTS, CDR2 YDEGEE. CDR3 sequence (DNA): TGTGCCAGCAGCTTGGGACAGCCGACCTCTGGAAACACCATATATTTT. Translated, it gives CASSLGQPTSGNTIYF.

The rearrangement joins TRBV7-9 to TRBJ1-6, with D tentatively TRBD1 (6 bases). Looked up from germline, CDR1 is SEHNR and CDR2 is FQNEAQ (reference sequence). The CDR3 consists of 16 residues. V was pared by 5 bases and J by 9 bases, with 20 bases between. The CDR3 region is CASSPGDTQTISPLHF. The CDR3 DNA is TGTGCCAGCAGCCCAGGGGACACCCAAACTATTTCACCCCTCCACTTT.

The CDR3 is CASSNRGSGGNTIYF. The CDR3 DNA reads TGTGCCAGCAGTAACAGGGGATCAGGTGGAAACACCATATATTTT. The J gene is TRBJ1-3, the V gene TRBV6-5; 7 nucleotides agree with TRBD1. The germline gives CDR1 MNHEY, CDR2 SVGAGI. V lost 5 bases, J lost 3 bases, and 7 bases stayed unmatched. This CDR3 comprises 15 residues.

This CDR3 reads CASSRTGSDEKLFF. As DNA, the CDR3 is TGTGCCAGCAGTCGGACAGGGTCCGATGAAAAACTGTTTTTT. The chain links TRBV28 to TRBJ1-4; 8 nucleotides align to TRBD1. This CDR3 comprises 14 residues. V shed 5 bases, J shed 6 bases, and the junction held 5 bases outside the gene matches. The V gene's germline CDR1 is MDHEN and CDR2 SYDVKM.

CDR3 in DNA: TGTGCCAGCAGCTTGGATATGAGCGGGGGGGCGACAGATACGCAGTATTTT. Protein product: CASSLDMSGGATDTQYF. This chain uses TRBV5-4 with TRBJ2-3, with 10 bases identical to TRBD2. V was clipped by 0 bases and J by 3 bases; unmatched bases: 7. The CDR3 sequence is 17 residues long. Germline V lookup: CDR1 SGHNT, CDR2 YYREEE (reference sequence). The variable domain in full, completed from reference TRBV5-4 and TRBJ2-3, reads ETGVTQSPTHLIKTRGQQVTLRCSSQSGHNTVSWYQQALGQGPQFIFQYYREEENGRGNFPPRFSGLQFPNYSSELNVNALELDDSALYLCASSLDMSGGATDTQYFGPGTRLTVL.

This sequence joins TRBV2 and TRBJ1-2; D not certain. The germline gives CDR1 SNHLY, CDR2 FYNNEI. CDR3 length equals 12 residues. V gave up 6 bases and J gave up 3 bases, with 8 bases separating them. The DNA of the CDR3 is TGTGCCAGCAGGGCCGATGACTATGGCTACACCTTC. Translation: CASRADDYGYTF. The whole variable domain, remainder taken from reference TRBV2 and TRBJ1-2, is EPEVTQTPSHQVTQMGQEVILRCVPISNHLYFYWYRQILGQKVEFLVSFYNNEISEKSEIFDDQFSVERPDGSNFTLKIRSTKLEDSAMYFCASRADDYGYTFGSGTRLTVV.

The V gene is TRBV6-2 or TRBV6-3, the J gene TRBJ2-1, with TRBD1 matching over 9 bases. Germline V gene data show CDR1 as MNHEY and CDR2 as SVGEGT. CDR3 size: 17 residues. V lost 5 bases to trimming and J lost 8 bases; unmatched junction nucleotides: 16. CDR3 sequence: CASSDAIGTGSGDEQFF. In DNA form, the CDR3 reads TGTGCCAGCAGTGACGCGATCGGGACAGGGTCTGGGGATGAGCAGTTCTTC.

The DNA of the CDR3 is TGCGCCAGCAGCTCCCGTCAGGGGGCTCACGAGCAGTACTTC. It codes for CASSSRQGAHEQYF. This chain connects TRBV5-1 to TRBJ2-7; 8 positions match TRBD1. The junction had 7 bases not matched to a gene; V was cut back by 3 bases and J by 5 bases. The CDR3 contains 14 residues. Germline V gene lookup returns CDR1 SGHRS and CDR2 YFSETQ.

This sequence joins TRBV12-5 and TRBJ2-7; 8 positions agree with TRBD1. CDR3 length: 14 amino acids. Germline V gene data show CDR1 as LGHNT and CDR2 as FRNRAP. The ends lost 1 base at V and 5 bases at J; junction bases unmatched: 4. CDR3: CASGLGTGLDEQYF. CDR3 nucleotides: TGTGCTAGTGGTTTGGGGACAGGGTTGGACGAGCAGTACTTC.

This clone was detected many times. The chain carries TRBV10-3 and TRBJ2-7; 7 bases map to TRBD1. The V gene end was trimmed by 5 bases and the J gene end by 12 bases; junction bases not matched to a gene: 19. The CDR3 has 15 amino acids. Looked up from germline, CDR1 is ENHRY and CDR2 is SYGVKD. The CDR3 here is CAISRLGTEIHELYF. Here the CDR3 DNA reads TGTGCCATCAGTCGCCTAGGGACAGAAATACATGAGTTGTACTTC.